This entry lists 15 T cell receptor beta chains sequenced from one sample in a study of Ad26.COV2.S vaccination and SARS-CoV-2 variants. Here immunoSEQ multiplex PCR was the method, and the copy in TCRdb shows in-frame clones only, minus some. The sample has fewer than 400,000 clones; roughly nine tenths are singletons. This sample's treatment: roughly 20 received Ad26.COV2.S at low or high dose, single or two shots; roughly 5 received placebo; per-sample allocation not given. All samples were drawn on day 63, counting from the first vaccine or placebo injection. The sequencing here drew on peripheral blood, taken in a trial of Ad26.COV2.S vaccine versus placebo. The receptors derive from a person aged 18-60 years who received the Ad26.COV2.S COVID-19 vaccine or a placebo.

This chain links TRBV5-5 with TRBJ2-3; D possibly corresponds to TRBD2 (6 bases). Germline CDR1 reads SGHKS; CDR2 reads YYEKEE (reference sequence). This CDR3 contains 15 residues. Trimming cost V 4 bases and J 4 bases, with 16 bases left between them. The CDR3 loop reads CASSPLALIPDTQYF. CDR3 in DNA: TGTGCCAGCAGCCCTCTAGCGCTTATACCAGATACGCAGTATTTT.

The chain links TRBV9 to TRBJ2-6; D gene uncertain. Looked up from germline, CDR1 is SGDLS and CDR2 is YYNGEE. V lost 0 bases to trimming and J lost 0 bases, with 4 bases between them. CDR3 length: 15 residues. In DNA, the CDR3 is TGTGCCAGCAGCGTAGCTAGCTCTGGGGCCAACGTCCTGACTTTC. This sequence encodes CASSVASSGANVLTF.

The chain uses TRBV5-4 and TRBJ1-2; D perhaps matches TRBD1 (5 bases). V lost 3 bases and J lost 5, with 20 bases in between. There are 16 residues in the CDR3. CDR1 SGHNT and CDR2 YYREEE come from the germline V gene (reference sequence). The CDR3 coding sequence is TGTGCCAGCAGCTCCGAAGGCTTCGGAGGGGAGTATGGCTACACCTTC. Translation: CASSSEGFGGEYGYTF.

This clone was counted once. The genes are TRBV10-1 and TRBJ1-1, with a weak D call TRBD1 (6 bases). The CDR3 totals 15 residues. Germline values: CDR1 WNHNN, CDR2 SYGVQD (reference sequence). V was clipped by 3 bases and J by 2 bases, with 13 bases between them. The CDR3 loop is CASSDEGGRNTEAFF. CDR3 nucleotide sequence: TGCGCCAGCAGTGATGAGGGGGGCCGAAACACTGAAGCTTTCTTT.

The chain recombines TRBV12-3 or TRBV12-4 with TRBJ1-5; no definite D call. The CDR3 has 12 amino acids. V dropped 6 bases and J dropped 0 bases, with 3 bases sitting between them. The CDR3 DNA follows: TGTGCCAGCAGCGTTAGCAATCAGCCCCAGCATTTT. This sequence encodes CASSVSNQPQHF.

J is TRBJ2-3 and V is TRBV11-2; D assignment may be TRBD1 or TRBD2 (5 bases each). The V gene's germline CDR1 is SGHAT and CDR2 FQNNGV. This CDR3 has 14 residues. The V end lost 5 bases, the J end lost 2 bases, and 11 bases lay between the germline ends. Here the CDR3 DNA reads TGTGCCAGCAGCCCTGGGGGTGTCACAGATACGCAGTATTTT. Translated, it gives CASSPGGVTDTQYF.

The V gene is TRBV7-2, the J gene TRBJ2-3, with 8 bases matching TRBD1. This CDR3 contains 15 residues. Trimming took 5 bases from V and 5 from J; bases not matched to a gene: 9. The V gene's germline CDR1 is SGHTA and CDR2 FQGNSA. This chain's CDR3 is CASSGRDRSGDTQYF. The CDR3, as DNA: TGTGCCAGCAGCGGCCGGGACAGGTCGGGAGATACGCAGTATTTT.

The chain uses TRBV28 and TRBJ2-1; 8 positions agree with TRBD1. The germline CDR1 and CDR2 sequences are MDHEN and SYDVKM. This CDR3 has 14 amino acids. J gave up 4 bases and V 3 bases, and 2 bases lay outside the gene matches. The CDR3: CASSFQGAYNEQFF. CDR3 coding DNA: TGTGCCAGCAGTTTCCAGGGGGCGTACAATGAGCAGTTCTTC.

The chain has TRBV7-2 and TRBJ2-2; TRBD2 aligns across 7 bases. The germline V gene has CDR1 SGHTA and CDR2 FQGNSA. V was clipped by 6 bases and J by 4 bases; unmatched bases: 2. CDR3 length equals 13 residues. This CDR3 is CASRSGGTGELFF. The CDR3 coding sequence is TGTGCCAGCAGATCGGGGGGCACCGGGGAGCTGTTTTTT. The whole variable domain, remainder taken from reference TRBV7-2 and TRBJ2-2, is GAGVSQSPSNKVTEKGKDVELRCDPISGHTALYWYRQSLGQGLEFLIYFQGNSAPDKSGLPSDRFSAERTGGSVSTLTIQRTQQEDSAVYLCASRSGGTGELFFGEGSRLTVL.

This clone was seen only once. This sequence joins TRBV11-3 and TRBJ1-1; no reliable D call. V shed 4 bases and J shed 1 base, with 10 bases lying between them. The CDR3 totals 14 residues. Germline V gene data show CDR1 as SGHNT and CDR2 as YENEEA. DNA for the CDR3: TGTGCCAGCAGCTCCGGGTGGTCGAACACTGAAGCTTTCTTT. Translated, it gives CASSSGWSNTEAFF.

The V and J genes are TRBV29-1 and TRBJ1-2, with D hard to call. Looked up from germline, CDR1 is SQVTM and CDR2 is ANQGSEA. Deletions cut 6 bases from V and 8 bases from J, with 13 bases between. The CDR3 totals 11 residues. CDR3 bases: TGCAGCGTCGGTTCCGCGGGAGGCTACACCTTC. Its protein product is CSVGSAGGYTF.

The gene calls are TRBV2 and TRBJ2-7, with D possibly being TRBD1 or TRBD2 (5 bases each). Looked up from germline, CDR1 is SNHLY and CDR2 is FYNNEI. V was clipped by 4 bases and J by 5 bases, with 21 bases between them. The CDR3 covers 16 residues. The CDR3 reads CASSAGMGQRGHEQYF. The CDR3 DNA is TGTGCCAGCAGTGCGGGGATGGGGCAACGTGGTCACGAGCAGTACTTC.

V usage is TRBV12-5 and J usage is TRBJ1-5; 10 nucleotides match TRBD1. With 0 bases clipped from V and 0 bases from J, the junction kept 14 bases outside the gene matches. This CDR3 has 21 residues. Germline-derived CDR1 and CDR2 are LGHNT and FRNRAP. This CDR3 is CASGLVESGTGVIYSNQPQHF. In nucleotides, the CDR3 is TGTGCTAGTGGTTTGGTGGAATCCGGGACAGGGGTAATCTATAGCAATCAGCCCCAGCATTTT.

The chain combines TRBV29-1 with TRBJ2-3; D unresolved. The CDR3 extends over 13 amino acids. Between the trimmed V and J ends, which lost 6 bases and 2 bases, there was a span of 12 bases. The germline CDR1 and CDR2 sequences are SQVTM and ANQGSEA. The CDR3 loop is CSVHPRLTDTQYF. For the CDR3, the DNA is TGCAGCGTCCACCCCCGACTCACAGATACGCAGTATTTT.

Only one count was recorded for this clone. J is TRBJ2-5 and V is TRBV28; D gene unclear. The V gene lost 4 bases and the J gene lost 5 bases, with 11 bases spanning the gap. Germline values: CDR1 MDHEN, CDR2 SYDVKM. This CDR3 comprises 13 residues. The CDR3 nucleotides read TGTGCCAGCAGTTCCCCAGCGAGTGAGACCCAGTACTTC. This gives the protein CASSSPASETQYF.